The clone carrying this T cell receptor beta chain has just a few counts. Its matching antigen is unknown. PBMCs, the starting material, were the source of sorted CD4+ and CD8+ T cells. The data belong to a study of CD8+ T cells in alopecia areata. Study observations and caveats: In patients, TCRs were shared less clearly than in mice, and HLA may possibly be involved. More clonal than normal scalp was lesional scalp, particularly alopecia totalis/universalis.

TCR sequencing used cDNA made by reverse transcription of extracted RNA. Sequenced by immunoSEQ multiplex PCR; TCRdb stores in-frame clones only, minus some. Of 100,000 to 130,000 clones listed, approximately 63% are singletons. The CDR3 spans 16 residues. Trimming pared 2 bases from V and 0 bases from J, leaving 10 bases between. Germline V CDR1 and CDR2: SGHAT, FQDESV (reference sequence). This sequence was found in a human donor in good health. The chain recombines TRBV11-1 with TRBJ2-2; D unresolved. The sequencing input was CD8+ T cells sorted from blood. CDR3 DNA sequence: TGTGCCAGCAGCTTATTTCGCAGCCCGAACACCGGGGAGCTGTTTTTT. Translated: CASSLFRSPNTGELFF.